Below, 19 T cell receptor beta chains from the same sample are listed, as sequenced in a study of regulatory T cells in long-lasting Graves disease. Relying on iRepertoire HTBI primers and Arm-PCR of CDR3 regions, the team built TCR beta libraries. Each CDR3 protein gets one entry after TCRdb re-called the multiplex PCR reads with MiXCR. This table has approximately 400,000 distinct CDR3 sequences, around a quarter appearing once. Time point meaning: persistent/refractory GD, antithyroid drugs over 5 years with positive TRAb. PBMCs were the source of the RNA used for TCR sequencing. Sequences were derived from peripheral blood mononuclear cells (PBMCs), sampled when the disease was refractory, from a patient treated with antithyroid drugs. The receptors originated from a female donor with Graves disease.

The CDR3 reads CASSPSGRLRTGTGELFF. CDR3 nucleotides: TGTGCCAGTAGTCCTAGCGGGAGGCTCCGCACGGGCACCGGGGAGCTGTTTTTT. The genes are TRBV19 and TRBJ2-2, with 11 bases that match TRBD2. Germline V gene data show CDR1 as LNHDA and CDR2 as SQIVND (reference sequence). This CDR3 has 18 residues. Trimming at V came to 5 bases and at J to 4 bases, leaving 12 bases not matched to a gene.

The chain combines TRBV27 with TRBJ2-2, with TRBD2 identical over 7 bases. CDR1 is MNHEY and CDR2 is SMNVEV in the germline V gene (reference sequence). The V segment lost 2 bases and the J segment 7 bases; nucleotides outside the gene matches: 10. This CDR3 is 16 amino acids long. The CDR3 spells CASSLVLAGVVGELFF. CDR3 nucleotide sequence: TGTGCCAGCAGTTTAGTTCTGGCGGGAGTAGTCGGGGAGCTGTTTTTT.

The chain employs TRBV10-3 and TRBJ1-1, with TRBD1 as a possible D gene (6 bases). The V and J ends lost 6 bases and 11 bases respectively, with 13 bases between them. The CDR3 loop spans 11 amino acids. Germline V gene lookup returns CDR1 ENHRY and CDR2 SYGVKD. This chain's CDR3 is CAIRDSRRAFF. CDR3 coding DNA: TGTGCCATCAGGGACAGTAGGAGGGCTTTCTTT.

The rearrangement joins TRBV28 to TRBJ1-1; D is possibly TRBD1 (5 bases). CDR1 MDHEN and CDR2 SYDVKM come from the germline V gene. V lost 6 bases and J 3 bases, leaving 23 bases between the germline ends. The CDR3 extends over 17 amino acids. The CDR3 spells CASSPPGGWGLYTEAFF. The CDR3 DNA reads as TGTGCCAGCAGCCCGCCGGGGGGTTGGGGTTTGTACACTGAAGCTTTCTTT.

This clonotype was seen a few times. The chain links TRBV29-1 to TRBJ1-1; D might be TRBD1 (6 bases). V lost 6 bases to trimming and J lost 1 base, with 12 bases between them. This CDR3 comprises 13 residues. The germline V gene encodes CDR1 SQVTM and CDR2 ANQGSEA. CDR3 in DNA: TGCAGCGTACCGGGGACATCGAACACTGAAGCTTTCTTT. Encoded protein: CSVPGTSNTEAFF.

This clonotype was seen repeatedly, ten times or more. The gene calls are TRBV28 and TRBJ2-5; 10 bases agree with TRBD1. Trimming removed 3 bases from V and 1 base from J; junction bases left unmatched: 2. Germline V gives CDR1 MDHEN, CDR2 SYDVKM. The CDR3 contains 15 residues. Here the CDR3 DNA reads TGTGCCAGCAGTTTTAGGACAGGGGGCCAAGAGACCCAGTACTTC. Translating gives CASSFRTGGQETQYF.

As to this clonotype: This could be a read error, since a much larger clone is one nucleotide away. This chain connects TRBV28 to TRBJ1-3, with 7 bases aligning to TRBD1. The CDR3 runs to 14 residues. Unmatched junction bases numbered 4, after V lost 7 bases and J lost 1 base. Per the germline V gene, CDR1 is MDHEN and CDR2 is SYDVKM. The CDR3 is CASTPTGSGNTIYF. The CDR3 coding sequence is TGTGCCAGCACCCCGACAGGGTCTGGAAACACCATATATTTT.

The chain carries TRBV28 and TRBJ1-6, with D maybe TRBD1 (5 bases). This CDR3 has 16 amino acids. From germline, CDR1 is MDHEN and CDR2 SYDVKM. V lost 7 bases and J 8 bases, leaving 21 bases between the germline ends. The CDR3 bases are TGTGCCAGCAAAAAAATGGAGGGGAATAGGTATTCACCCCTCCACTTT. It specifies CASKKMEGNRYSPLHF.

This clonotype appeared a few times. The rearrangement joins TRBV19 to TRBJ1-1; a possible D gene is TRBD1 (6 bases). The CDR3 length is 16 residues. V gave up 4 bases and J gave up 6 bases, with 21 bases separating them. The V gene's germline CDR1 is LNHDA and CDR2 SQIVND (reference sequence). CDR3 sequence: CASSRRTEKRGAEAFF. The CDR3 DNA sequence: TGTGCCAGTAGTAGGAGGACAGAAAAAAGGGGTGCTGAAGCTTTCTTT. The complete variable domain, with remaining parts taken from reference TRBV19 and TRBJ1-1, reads DGGITQSPKYLFRKEGQNVTLSCEQNLNHDAMYWYRQDPGQGLRLIYYSQIVNDFQKGDIAEGYSVSREKKESFPLTVTSAQKNPTAFYLCASSRRTEKRGAEAFFGQGTRLTVV.

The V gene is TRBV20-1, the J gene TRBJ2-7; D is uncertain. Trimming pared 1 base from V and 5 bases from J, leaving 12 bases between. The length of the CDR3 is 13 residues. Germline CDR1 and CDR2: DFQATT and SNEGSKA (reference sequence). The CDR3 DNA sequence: TGCAGTGCTAGAGTCCCTAGTGTACACGAGCAGTACTTC. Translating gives CSARVPSVHEQYF.

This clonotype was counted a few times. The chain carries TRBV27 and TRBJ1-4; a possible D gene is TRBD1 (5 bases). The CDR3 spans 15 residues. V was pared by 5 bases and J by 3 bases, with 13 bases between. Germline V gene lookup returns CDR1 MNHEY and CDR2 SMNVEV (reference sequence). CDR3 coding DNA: TGTGCCAGCAGTGCCTACAGGTCTTCTAATGAAAAACTGTTTTTT. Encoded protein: CASSAYRSSNEKLFF. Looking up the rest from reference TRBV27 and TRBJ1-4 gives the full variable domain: EAQVTQNPRYLITVTGKKLTVTCSQNMNHEYMSWYRQDPGLGLRQIYYSMNVEVTDKGDVPEGYKVSRKEKRNFPLILESPSPNQTSLYFCASSAYRSSNEKLFFGSGTQLSVL.

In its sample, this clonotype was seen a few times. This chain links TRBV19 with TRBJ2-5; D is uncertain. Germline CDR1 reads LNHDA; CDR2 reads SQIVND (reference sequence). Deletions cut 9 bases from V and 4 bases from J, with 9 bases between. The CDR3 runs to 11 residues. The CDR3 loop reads CASRVGETQYF. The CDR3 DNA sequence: TGTGCCAGCCGCGTCGGAGAGACCCAGTACTTC.

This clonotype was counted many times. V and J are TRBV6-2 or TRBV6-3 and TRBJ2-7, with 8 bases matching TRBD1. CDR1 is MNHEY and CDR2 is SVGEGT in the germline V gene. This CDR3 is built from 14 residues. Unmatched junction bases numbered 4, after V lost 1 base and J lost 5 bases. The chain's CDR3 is CASSYFDRGHEQYF. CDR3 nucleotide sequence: TGTGCCAGCAGTTACTTTGACAGGGGCCACGAGCAGTACTTC.

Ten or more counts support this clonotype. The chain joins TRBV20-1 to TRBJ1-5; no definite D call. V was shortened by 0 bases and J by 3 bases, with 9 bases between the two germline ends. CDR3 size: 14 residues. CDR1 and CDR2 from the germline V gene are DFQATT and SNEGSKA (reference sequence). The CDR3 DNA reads TGCAGTGCTAGAGATCCGGGGTCCAATCAGCCCCAGCATTTT. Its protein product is CSARDPGSNQPQHF.

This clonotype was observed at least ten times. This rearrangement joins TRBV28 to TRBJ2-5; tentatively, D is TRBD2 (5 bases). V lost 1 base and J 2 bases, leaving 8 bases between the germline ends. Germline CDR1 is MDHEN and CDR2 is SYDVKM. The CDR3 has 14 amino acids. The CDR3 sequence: CASSLLRVQETQYF. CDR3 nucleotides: TGTGCCAGCAGTTTATTGAGGGTTCAAGAGACCCAGTACTTC. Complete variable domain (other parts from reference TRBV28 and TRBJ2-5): DVKVTQSSRYLVKRTGEKVFLECVQDMDHENMFWYRQDPGLGLRLIYFSYDVKMKEKGDIPEGYSVSREKKERFSLILESASTNQTSMYLCASSLLRVQETQYFGPGTRLLVL.

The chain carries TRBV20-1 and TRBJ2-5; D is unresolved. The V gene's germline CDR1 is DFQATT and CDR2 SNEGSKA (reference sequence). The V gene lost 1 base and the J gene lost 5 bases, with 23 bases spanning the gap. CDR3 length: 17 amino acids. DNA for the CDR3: TGCAGTGCTAGAGGTATACCACGCCCTAGTAGTATGGAGACCCAGTACTTC. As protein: CSARGIPRPSSMETQYF.

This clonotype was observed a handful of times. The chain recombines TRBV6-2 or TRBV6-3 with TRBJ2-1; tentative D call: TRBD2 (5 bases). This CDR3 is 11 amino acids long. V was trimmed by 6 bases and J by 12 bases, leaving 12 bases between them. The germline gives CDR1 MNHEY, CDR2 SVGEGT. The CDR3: CASRLGDLQFF. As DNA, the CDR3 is TGTGCCAGCAGATTGGGAGACCTGCAGTTCTTC.

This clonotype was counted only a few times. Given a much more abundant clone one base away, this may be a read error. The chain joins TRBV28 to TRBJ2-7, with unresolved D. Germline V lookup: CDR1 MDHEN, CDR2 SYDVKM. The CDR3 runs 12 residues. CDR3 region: CASSLQRYEQHF. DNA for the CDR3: TGTGCCAGCAGTCTGCAGCGCTACGAGCAGCACTTC.

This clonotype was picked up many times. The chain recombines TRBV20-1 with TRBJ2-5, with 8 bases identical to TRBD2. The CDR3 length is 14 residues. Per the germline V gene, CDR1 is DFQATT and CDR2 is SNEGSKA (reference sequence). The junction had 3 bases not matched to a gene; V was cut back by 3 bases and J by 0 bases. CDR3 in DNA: TGCAGTGCTAGTGCGGGAGGCAACCAAGAGACCCAGTACTTC. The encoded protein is CSASAGGNQETQYF.